The entry that follows covers one TCR beta chain sequence. Three rounds of nested PCR, following a modified ARM-PCR protocol, produced the TCRbeta library. A single record per CDR3 protein comes from TCRdb applying MiXCR to the multiplex PCR reads. Of around 80,000 distinct CDR3 sequences in the sample, 76% are singletons; the top ten hold approximately 40%. This record belongs to a study of tumor and adjacent non-tumor tissue in lung cancer. The V gene's germline CDR1 is LGHNA and CDR2 YNFKEQ. The CDR3 is made up of 20 amino acids. Unmatched junction bases numbered 22, after V lost 1 base and J lost 8 bases. No cell sorting was done before RNA was extracted from the tissue. This non-tumor lung sample came from over 3 cm beyond the tumor edge.

The TCR was taken from a man in his 70s with non-small cell lung cancer. Sample: distant non-tumor lung tissue. This chain uses TRBV4-2 with TRBJ2-3; 9 positions match TRBD2. DNA for the CDR3: TGTGCCAGCAGCCAAGTCGCCATTAGCGGGAGTTCCTCCGCCCACCCTACGCAGTATTTT. Translated: CASSQVAISGSSSAHPTQYF.